This passage covers 5 T cell receptor beta chains from one sample sequenced in a study of blood T cell repertoires in COVID-19. TCRdb keeps only in-frame clones here, not all; method: immunoSEQ multiplex PCR. The table includes 30,000 to 40,000 clones, approximately 85% detected once. Sequenced sample: peripheral blood. These receptors originate from a man aged 70-80 years with acute or convalescent COVID-19.

This rearrangement joins TRBV2 to TRBJ1-4; D perhaps matches TRBD1 (5 bases). Germline V gives CDR1 SNHLY, CDR2 FYNNEI. V gave up 2 bases and J gave up 3 bases, with 10 bases separating them. This CDR3 spans 15 amino acids. CDR3 sequence reads: CASSERGGANEKLFF. DNA of the CDR3: TGTGCCAGCAGTGAAAGGGGTGGGGCTAATGAAAAACTGTTTTTT.

The rearrangement links TRBV5-1 to TRBJ2-2; 12 bases line up with TRBD2. V shed 4 bases, J shed 1 base, and the junction held 2 bases outside the gene matches. Per germline, CDR1 SGHRS and CDR2 YFSETQ. This CDR3 has 16 residues. CDR3 sequence (DNA): TGCGCCAGCAGCGCGGGACTAGCGGGGAACACCGGGGAGCTGTTTTTT. Amino acid sequence: CASSAGLAGNTGELFF.

The V gene is TRBV5-1, the J gene TRBJ2-7, with 13 bases that match TRBD2. This CDR3 spans 15 amino acids. With 3 bases clipped from V and 2 bases from J, the junction kept 2 bases outside the gene matches. The V gene's germline CDR1 is SGHRS and CDR2 YFSETQ. The CDR3: CASSWGLAGTYEQYF. As DNA, the CDR3 is TGCGCCAGCAGCTGGGGACTAGCGGGGACCTACGAGCAGTACTTC. The full variable domain, with the rest looked up from reference TRBV5-1 and TRBJ2-7, is KAGVTQTPRYLIKTRGQQVTLSCSPISGHRSVSWYQQTPGQGLQFLFEYFSETQRNKGNFPGRFSGRQFSNSRSEMNVSTLELGDSALYLCASSWGLAGTYEQYFGPGTRLTVT.

This clone was counted a few times. The V and J genes are TRBV27 and TRBJ2-2; 7 bases line up with TRBD2. Germline CDR1 is MNHEY and CDR2 is SMNVEV (reference sequence). This CDR3 has 16 amino acids. V was pared by 5 bases and J by 1 base, with 7 bases of the junction left unmatched. CDR3 bases: TGTGCCAGCAGTATCGGACCGGGGGGGAACACCGGGGAGCTGTTTTTT. It specifies CASSIGPGGNTGELFF.

This chain connects TRBV18 to TRBJ2-1, with TRBD2 matching over 16 bases. Germline V gene sequence: CDR1 KGHSH, CDR2 LQKENI. This CDR3 has 17 amino acids. V shed 3 bases, J shed 8 bases, and the junction held 7 bases outside the gene matches. Written as DNA, the CDR3 is TGTGCCAGCTCACCGGGGACTAGCGGGAGGGCGAATGATGAGCAGTTCTTC. Residues: CASSPGTSGRANDEQFF.